This entry features one TCR beta chain sequence. Its antigen is still unknown. A TCRbeta library incorporating unique molecular identifiers was prepared. TCRdb re-derived calls from the PCR reads in MiXCR, one entry per CDR3 protein. Altogether just under 250,000 distinct CDR3 sequences are present, more than 20% being singletons, with the ten largest covering around 2.5%. Germline V gives CDR1 SGHAT, CDR2 FQNNGV. There are 16 residues in the CDR3. V dropped 0 bases and J dropped 3; count of bases not matched to a gene: 2. This specimen belongs to a study of T-cell reconstitution after alpha-beta-depleted transplantation in children. Study results and caveats: T-cell numbers and diversity one year post-transplant derived largely from freshly generated T cells.

The source of this sequence is a girl aged 2 to 9 with Fanconi anemia, due to receive a stem cell transplant. V is TRBV11-2 and J is TRBJ2-5; 12 nucleotides line up with TRBD2. The sample consisted of PBMCs, taken before TCRalphabeta/CD19-depleted stem cell transplant. The chain's CDR3 is CASSLDPSGGEETQYF. Written as DNA, the CDR3 is TGTGCCAGCAGCTTAGATCCTAGCGGGGGGGAAGAGACCCAGTACTTC. Based on the CDR3 plus reference TRBV11-2 and TRBJ2-5, the full variable domain is EAGVAQSPRYKIIEKRQSVAFWCNPISGHATLYWYQQILGQGPKLLIQFQNNGVVDDSQLPKDRFSAERLKGVDSTLKIQPAKLEDSAVYLCASSLDPSGGEETQYFGPGTRLLVL.